The 28 T cell receptor beta chains given below trace back to one sample, sequenced in a study of patients and donors after allogeneic stem cell transplantation. TCRdb passed the RT-PCR reads through MiXCR, listing each CDR3 protein once. The profile shows about a million distinct CDR3 sequences, about a sixth of them singletons. The sample consisted of blood, either unsorted or a sorted T cell fraction (not recorded which). The receptors stem from a human donor who was either an allogeneic HSCT recipient or a stem cell or donor lymphocyte infusion donor (not recorded which). It is not recorded whose cells these are; they may come from a transplant donor.

This clonotype occurred a few times. The chain couples TRBV20-1 to TRBJ2-1, with 9 bases that match TRBD2. Losses at the gene ends were 0 bases for V and 5 bases for J; bases not matched to a gene: 20. Germline V CDR1 and CDR2: DFQATT, SNEGSKA (reference sequence). The CDR3 is made up of 20 amino acids. The CDR3 DNA is TGCAGTGCTAGAGATCTCAGCGGGGTGGTATTAGCGGGAGTCGACAATGAGCAGTTCTTC. This translates into CSARDLSGVVLAGVDNEQFF.

The table lists this clonotype with many counts. The V and J genes are TRBV12-3 or TRBV12-4 and TRBJ2-1, with TRBD2 matching 7 bases. V dropped 6 bases and J dropped 8; count of bases not matched to a gene: 13. The CDR3 has 15 residues. CDR3 DNA sequence: TGTGCCAGCAGCCCACCTAGCGGAGCAGCCGATGAGCAGTTCTTC. It translates to CASSPPSGAADEQFF.

This clonotype turned up a few times. This rearrangement joins TRBV11-1 to TRBJ1-5; maybe TRBD1 (6 bases). The CDR3 extends over 14 amino acids. In germline, CDR1 is SGHAT, CDR2 FQDESV (reference sequence). V was pared by 5 bases and J by 10 bases, with 18 bases between. The CDR3 region is CASSPGTSGGPQHF. The CDR3 nucleotides read TGTGCCAGCAGCCCCGGGACATCCGGGGGCCCCCAGCATTTT.

This clonotype has a handful of counts. The rearrangement joins TRBV4-3 to TRBJ2-7; D is unresolved. CDR3 length: 15 amino acids. CDR1 and CDR2 from the germline V gene are LGHNA and YSLEER. V gave up 0 bases and J gave up 0 bases, with 9 bases separating them. The CDR3 protein is CASSQDVGISYEQYF. DNA for the CDR3: TGCGCCAGCAGCCAAGATGTAGGCATCTCCTACGAGCAGTACTTC.

The chain links TRBV5-1 to TRBJ1-5; 7 bases match TRBD1. V shed 4 bases, J shed 1 base, and the junction held 11 bases outside the gene matches. The V gene's germline CDR1 is SGHRS and CDR2 YFSETQ. CDR3 length equals 17 residues. The CDR3 nucleotides read TGCGCCAGCAGCCCTCTCCCTACAGGGGAAAGCAATCAGCCCCAGCATTTT. Its protein is CASSPLPTGESNQPQHF.

This CDR3 reads CSASKQSFPNEKLFF. In DNA form, the CDR3 reads TGCAGTGCTTCGAAACAATCGTTCCCTAATGAAAAACTGTTTTTT. V usage is TRBV20-1 and J usage is TRBJ1-4, with D uncertain. The V end was cut by 5 bases, the J end by 3 bases, with 16 bases between. CDR1 is DFQATT, CDR2 SNEGSKA, per germline (reference sequence). This CDR3 spans 15 amino acids.

The rearrangement uses TRBV18 and TRBJ1-1, with D perhaps TRBD1 (6 bases). The CDR3 extends over 16 amino acids. The V gene's germline CDR1 is KGHSH and CDR2 LQKENI. V was shortened by 6 bases and J by 0 bases, with 17 bases between the two germline ends. CDR3: CASSLIGGQMNTEAFF. Here the CDR3 DNA reads TGTGCCAGCTCGTTGATCGGGGGGCAGATGAACACTGAAGCTTTCTTT.

V is TRBV12-3 or TRBV12-4 and J is TRBJ1-1, with TRBD1 as a possible D gene (5 bases). V was trimmed by 7 bases and J by 0 bases, leaving 12 bases between them. There are 14 residues in the CDR3. The CDR3 nucleotides are TGTGCCAGCACCCGGGGGTTACTGAACACTGAAGCTTTCTTT. Amino acid sequence: CASTRGLLNTEAFF.

The chain is built from TRBV4-3 and TRBJ2-5, with D maybe TRBD2 (6 bases). Germline V gives CDR1 LGHNA, CDR2 YSLEER. This CDR3 spans 13 amino acids. Trimming took 3 bases from V and 4 from J, leaving 9 bases between them. The CDR3: CASSHGRGETQYF. CDR3 in DNA: TGCGCCAGCAGCCACGGGCGGGGAGAGACCCAGTACTTC.

This clonotype has just one count. This chain joins TRBV7-2 and TRBJ2-5, with 13 nucleotides matching TRBD2. Losses at the gene ends were 5 bases for V and 5 bases for J; bases not matched to a gene: 8. Germline-derived CDR1 and CDR2 are SGHTA and FQGNSA. This CDR3 has 16 amino acids. Here the CDR3 reads CASSQTSGGAGETQYF. As DNA, the CDR3 is TGTGCCAGCAGCCAAACTAGCGGGGGGGCCGGTGAGACCCAGTACTTC. Filled out from reference TRBV7-2 and TRBJ2-5, the complete variable domain reads GAGVSQSPSNKVTEKGKDVELRCDPISGHTALYWYRQSLGQGLEFLIYFQGNSAPDKSGLPSDRFSAERTGGSVSTLTIQRTQQEDSAVYLCASSQTSGGAGETQYFGPGTRLLVL.

This clonotype was counted between two and nine times. The rearrangement joins TRBV20-1 to TRBJ2-2; weak D call: TRBD1 (6 bases). Germline values: CDR1 DFQATT, CDR2 SNEGSKA (reference sequence). The CDR3 is made up of 12 amino acids. Between the trimmed V and J ends, which lost 6 bases and 5 bases, there was a span of 10 bases. In DNA, the CDR3 is TGCAGTGCGTCAGGGGCTACCGGGGAGCTGTTTTTT. It encodes CSASGATGELFF.

This clonotype was seen many times. The chain couples TRBV6-5 to TRBJ2-2; no definite D call. V lost 0 bases and J lost 2, with 7 bases in between. This CDR3 region has 15 residues. In germline, CDR1 is MNHEY, CDR2 SVGAGI. CDR3 DNA sequence: TGTGCCAGCAGTTACTCGGGTTCTAACACCGGGGAGCTGTTTTTT. Protein product: CASSYSGSNTGELFF.

This clonotype has just a few counts. The V and J genes are TRBV4-2 and TRBJ2-7; 8 bases match TRBD2. Germline-derived CDR1 and CDR2 are LGHNA and YNFKEQ. V was clipped by 1 base and J by 12 bases; unmatched bases: 17. The CDR3 loop spans 16 amino acids. The CDR3 DNA follows: TGTGCCAGCAGCCAAGTAAAAGCGGGGGAAAATCTGGGTCTGTACTTC. It translates to CASSQVKAGENLGLYF.

The rearrangement joins TRBV5-6 to TRBJ1-3, with D perhaps TRBD1 (6 bases). The CDR3 is made up of 14 amino acids. V lost 4 bases and J 3 bases, leaving 11 bases between the germline ends. Germline lookup yields CDR1 SGHDT and CDR2 YYEEEE. The CDR3 nucleotides read TGTGCCAGCAGCATCGCAGGGGTTGGAAACACCATATATTTT. It codes for CASSIAGVGNTIYF.

This clonotype was observed a few times. The chain employs TRBV5-1 and TRBJ1-2, with D possibly TRBD1 on 6 matching bases. Germline V gene sequence: CDR1 SGHRS, CDR2 YFSETQ. The CDR3 length is 16 residues. V dropped 7 bases and J dropped 0 bases, with 19 bases sitting between them. This CDR3 is CASGPGHRDSNYGYTF. CDR3 nucleotide sequence: TGCGCCAGCGGACCGGGACACCGGGACTCTAACTATGGCTACACCTTC.

The gene calls are TRBV24-1 and TRBJ2-7; D is perhaps TRBD2 (5 bases). V gave up 9 bases and J gave up 5 bases, with 10 bases separating them. The V gene's germline CDR1 is KGHDR and CDR2 SFDVKD. CDR3 size: 11 residues. CDR3 protein: CATSFGDEQYF. CDR3 sequence (DNA): TGTGCCACCTCATTCGGGGACGAGCAGTACTTC.

The chain employs TRBV20-1 and TRBJ1-3; TRBD1 aligns across 9 bases. This CDR3 contains 15 residues. Germline CDR1 DFQATT, CDR2 SNEGSKA (reference sequence). V lost 3 bases, J lost 0 bases, and 3 bases stayed unmatched. The CDR3 region is CSARGQGFSGNTIYF. CDR3 DNA: TGCAGTGCTAGGGGACAGGGCTTCTCTGGAAACACCATATATTTT.

V and J are TRBV12-5 and TRBJ2-2, with D perhaps TRBD1 (6 bases). Germline assignment: CDR1 LGHNT and CDR2 FRNRAP. The V end was cut by 1 base, the J end by 4 bases, with 10 bases between. The length of the CDR3 is 15 residues. The CDR3 sequence: CASGLAGQSTGELFF. The DNA of the CDR3 is TGTGCTAGTGGTTTGGCCGGACAGTCCACCGGGGAGCTGTTTTTT.

The V and J genes are TRBV15 and TRBJ2-7; TRBD1 is a possible D gene (6 bases). The CDR3 extends over 11 amino acids. The germline V gene encodes CDR1 LNHNV and CDR2 YYDKDF (reference sequence). The ends were cut back, 4 bases at V and 13 bases at J, with 14 bases in the middle. In DNA, the CDR3 is TGTGCCACCAGCACCCGGGACATATCCTACTTC. It is translated as CATSTRDISYF.

CDR3 in DNA: TGCAGCGTAGGAAGCGGGGCCCTTGGGGGCACAGATACGCAGTATTTT. This encodes CSVGSGALGGTDTQYF. J is TRBJ2-3 and V is TRBV29-1; 7 bases map to TRBD2. The CDR3 runs to 16 residues. Germline-derived CDR1 and CDR2 are SQVTM and ANQGSEA. V was pared by 6 bases and J by 1 base, with 13 bases of the junction left unmatched.

This clonotype was seen a handful of times. The rearrangement uses TRBV20-1 and TRBJ2-5; no clear D. This CDR3 has 11 residues. The germline V gene encodes CDR1 DFQATT and CDR2 SNEGSKA (reference sequence). Trimming cost V 7 bases and J 5 bases, with 11 bases left between them. CDR3 coding DNA: TGCAGTGTCAGGCGTCGGGAGACCCAGTACTTC. Encoded protein: CSVRRRETQYF.

Only a few counts were recorded for this clonotype. The V gene is TRBV29-1, the J gene TRBJ2-1; 13 bases agree with TRBD2. The CDR3 runs 15 residues. Germline V gene lookup returns CDR1 SQVTM and CDR2 ANQGSEA. The V and J ends lost 6 bases and 9 bases, in that order; junction bases with no gene match: 11. DNA of the CDR3: TGCAGCGTGCCCGGGACTAGCGGGGTCCTGCGTGAGCAGTTCTTC. Its translation is CSVPGTSGVLREQFF.

This clonotype appeared a few times. The chain carries TRBV5-1 and TRBJ2-5; no firm D call. Germline V gives CDR1 SGHRS, CDR2 YFSETQ. V gave up 3 bases and J gave up 0 bases, with 12 bases separating them. The CDR3 consists of 15 residues. The CDR3 DNA sequence: TGCGCCAGCAGCTCCCTGGGGTGGTACCAAGAGACCCAGTACTTC. Protein: CASSSLGWYQETQYF.

The chain employs TRBV2 and TRBJ1-1, with D uncertain. This CDR3 is 14 amino acids long. Germline lookup yields CDR1 SNHLY and CDR2 FYNNEI. V was trimmed by 5 bases and J by 0 bases, leaving 10 bases between them. The CDR3 DNA is TGTGCCAGCAGTCCTAGTTTCATGAACACTGAAGCTTTCTTT. It is translated as CASSPSFMNTEAFF.

CDR3 sequence (DNA): TGTGCCTGGAGTGCAACGGGACTTAGGCTCATGGGGGAGCTGTTTTTT. It encodes CAWSATGLRLMGELFF. The V gene is TRBV30, the J gene TRBJ2-2, with D maybe TRBD2 (6 bases). The CDR3 is 16 residues long. Trimming removed 1 base at V and 8 bases at J, with 20 bases between. CDR1 and CDR2 from the germline V gene are GTSNPN and SVGIG (reference sequence).

A few counts support this clonotype. The chain uses TRBV20-1 and TRBJ1-1, with D uncertain. Germline values: CDR1 DFQATT, CDR2 SNEGSKA (reference sequence). This CDR3 is built from 12 residues. Trimming removed 6 bases at V and 1 base at J, with 9 bases between. CDR3 coding DNA: TGCAGTGCCGCCCGGCAGAACACTGAAGCTTTCTTT. It encodes CSAARQNTEAFF.

In its sample, this clonotype was seen many times. The chain is built from TRBV7-9 and TRBJ1-3, with D possibly matching TRBD1 (5 bases). Trimming removed 5 bases at V and 0 bases at J, with 11 bases between. This CDR3 spans 15 amino acids. CDR1 is SEHNR, CDR2 FQNEAQ, per germline (reference sequence). The DNA for the CDR3 is TGTGCCAGCAGCCAAACAGGAAACTCTGGAAACACCATATATTTT. Protein sequence: CASSQTGNSGNTIYF.

The gene calls are TRBV20-1 and TRBJ2-3; no clear D. Trimming left V 1 base short and J 3 bases short, with 11 bases between. Germline CDR1 DFQATT, CDR2 SNEGSKA (reference sequence). CDR3 length: 14 residues. The CDR3 here is CSARVAGFTDTQYF. The DNA of the CDR3 is TGCAGTGCTAGAGTTGCAGGTTTTACAGATACGCAGTATTTT.